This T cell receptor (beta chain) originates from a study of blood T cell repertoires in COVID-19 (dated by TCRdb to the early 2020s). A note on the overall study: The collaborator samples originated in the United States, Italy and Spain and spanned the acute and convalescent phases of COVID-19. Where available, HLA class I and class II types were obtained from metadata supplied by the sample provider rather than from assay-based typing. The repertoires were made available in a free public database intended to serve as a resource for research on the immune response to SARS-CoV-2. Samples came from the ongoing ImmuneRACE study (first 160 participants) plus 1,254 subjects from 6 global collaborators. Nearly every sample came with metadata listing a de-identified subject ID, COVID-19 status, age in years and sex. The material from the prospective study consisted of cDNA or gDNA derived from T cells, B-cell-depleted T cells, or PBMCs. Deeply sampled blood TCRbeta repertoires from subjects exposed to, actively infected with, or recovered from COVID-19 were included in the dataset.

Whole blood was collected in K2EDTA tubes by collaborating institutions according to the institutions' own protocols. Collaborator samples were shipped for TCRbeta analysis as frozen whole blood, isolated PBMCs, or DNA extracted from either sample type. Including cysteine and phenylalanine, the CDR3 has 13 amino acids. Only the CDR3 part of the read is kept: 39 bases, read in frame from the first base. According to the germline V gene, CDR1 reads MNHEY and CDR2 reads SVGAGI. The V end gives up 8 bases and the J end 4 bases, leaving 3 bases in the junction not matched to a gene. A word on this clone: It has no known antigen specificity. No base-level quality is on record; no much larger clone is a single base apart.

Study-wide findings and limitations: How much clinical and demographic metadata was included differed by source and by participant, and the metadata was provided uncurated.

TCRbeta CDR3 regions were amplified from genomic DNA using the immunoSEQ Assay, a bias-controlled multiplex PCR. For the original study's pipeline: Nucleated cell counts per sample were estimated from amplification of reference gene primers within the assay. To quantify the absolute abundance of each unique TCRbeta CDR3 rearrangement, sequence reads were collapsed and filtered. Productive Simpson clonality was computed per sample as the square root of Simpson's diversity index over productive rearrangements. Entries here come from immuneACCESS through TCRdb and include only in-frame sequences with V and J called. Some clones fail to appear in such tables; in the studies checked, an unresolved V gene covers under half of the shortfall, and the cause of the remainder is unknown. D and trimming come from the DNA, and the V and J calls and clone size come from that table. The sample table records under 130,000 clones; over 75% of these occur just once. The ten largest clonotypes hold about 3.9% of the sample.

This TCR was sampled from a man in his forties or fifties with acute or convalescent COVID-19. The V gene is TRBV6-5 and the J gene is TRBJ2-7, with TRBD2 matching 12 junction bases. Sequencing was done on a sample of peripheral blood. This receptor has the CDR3 CASRLAGEYEQYF. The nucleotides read TGTGCCAGCCGACTAGCGGGAGAGTACGAGCAGTACTTC.